This T cell receptor (beta chain) was observed in a study of spatial heterogeneity in lung cancer. Overall study: The mean occurrence of each unique TCR and UMI combination in raw reads exceeded 9.5. Study outcomes and limitations: Ubiquitous expanded tumor TCRs surfaced in blood more at resection than they did at follow-up.

This clonotype was detected ten times or more. Its antigen remains unidentified. Germline and junction disagree at one end, which may indicate a read error. Using its own MiXCR run on the 5' RACE reads, TCRdb lists one record per CDR3 protein. The sample lists about 23,000 distinct CDR3 sequences; about 5.1% were seen once. As for time point: sample taken at primary tumor resection. Whole RNA was taken from tumor, nontumor lung or frozen PBMC; it was then sequenced unsorted. The TCR originated in a male donor with early-stage non-small cell lung cancer. The sequencing here drew on PBMCs, taken at surgery.

CDR3 protein: CASSQQPGRSHF. The CDR3 nucleotides read TGTGCCAGCAGCCAACAACCGGGACGGAGCCACTTC. The V and J genes are TRBV14 and TRBJ2-1, with D perhaps matching TRBD1 or TRBD2 (5 bases each). The CDR3 contains 12 residues. Germline V gene lookup returns CDR1 SGHDN and CDR2 FVKESK.